A selection of T cell receptor beta chains follows, all from one sample in a study of vaccination effects on CD4 cells after COVID-19. These receptors' antigens are unknown. This table comes from immunoSEQ multiplex PCR, and its TCRdb copy is limited to in-frame clones, with some not included. Among about 28,000 clones, approximately 71% were seen once, and the ten largest hold approximately 9.1%. The sample in question was CD4+ T cells from PBMCs cultured with HCoV-NL63 spike peptides, obtained after COVID-19 vaccination. Receptors originate from a human donor who received a COVID-19 vaccine. Both conserved end residues are part of each CDR3.

J | length | V | CDR3
TRBJ2-7 | 16 | TRBV5-1 | CASSLEWGTGASEQYF
TRBJ1-2 | 13 | TRBV3-1/TRBV3-2 | CASSLQSYYGYTF
TRBJ2-7 | 19 | TRBV5-1 | CASRQTHPLRQGATYEQYF
TRBJ2-7 | 14 | TRBV21-1 | CASRRYPRVYEQYF
TRBJ1-3 | 12 | TRBV9 | CASSVEGNTIYF
TRBJ2-2 | 16 | TRBV6-5 | CASSYLAGGPGGELFF
TRBJ2-5 | 15 | TRBV6-4 | CASTSGTTQKETQYF
TRBJ1-1 | 15 | TRBV6-5 | CASRGSPNRNTEAFF
TRBJ2-1 | 15 | TRBV3-1/TRBV3-2 | CASCQRGNNYNEQFF
TRBJ2-1 | 13 | TRBV18 | CASSPDEVREQFF
TRBJ1-5 | 15 | TRBV2 | CASSGQGQSNQPQHF
TRBJ1-2 | 16 | TRBV2 | CASSETTGAANYGYTF
TRBJ2-1 | 13 | TRBV7-9 | CASSLDRASEQFF
TRBJ2-3 | 14 | TRBV18 | CASSPPSETDTQYF
TRBJ1-5 | 13 | TRBV7-9 | CASSIGSNQPQHF
TRBJ2-7 | 13 | TRBV3-1/TRBV3-2 | CASSQGQLYEQYF
TRBJ2-3 | 15 | TRBV5-1 | CASFPGAQSTDTQYF
TRBJ2-7 | 16 | TRBV5-1 | CASSTNPGQETYEQYF
TRBJ1-2 | 14 | TRBV5-6 | CASSLQATSYGYTF
TRBJ1-4 | 13 | TRBV13 | CASSFKGREKLFF
TRBJ1-1 | 14 | TRBV7-2 | CASSLQGGDTEAFF
TRBJ2-1 | 17 | TRBV5-1 | CASSFSTGVLSYNEQFF
TRBJ1-6 | 13 | TRBV10-1 | CASRQGPNSPLHF
TRBJ1-2 | 16 | TRBV7-9 | CASSLAGQGANYGYTF